The source of this T cell receptor beta chain is a study of blood T cell repertoires in COVID-19. Overall study context: Sites in the United States, Italy and Spain provided acute and convalescent COVID-19 samples. The analysed material was cDNA or gDNA that came from T cells, B-cell-depleted T cells, or PBMCs.

Original analysis: Estimation of nucleated cell counts relied on the amplification of reference gene primers. Sequencing was performed with immunoSEQ multiplex PCR; in TCRdb, only in-frame clones are kept and a portion is missing. V and J calls and clone size come straight from that table; D and trimming were deduced from the DNA. The sample holds 400,000 to 450,000 clones, roughly 85% seen once. This clone has more than one count but fewer than ten. V lost 1 base and J 5 bases, leaving 12 bases between the germline ends. The CDR3 is 15 amino acids. Germline V gene data show CDR1 as LGHDT and CDR2 as YNNKEL (reference sequence).

The clonotype comes from a woman in her twenties or thirties with active or convalescent COVID-19. Sequencing was carried out using peripheral blood. V usage is TRBV3-1 (or the pseudogene TRBV3-2) and J usage is TRBJ1-5, with D perhaps TRBD1 (5 bases). This chain's CDR3 is CASSQGGFADQPQHF. The CDR3 nucleotides read TGTGCCAGCAGCCAAGGGGGCTTTGCGGATCAGCCCCAGCATTTT.